This T cell receptor (beta chain) was observed in a study of T cells in Graves' hyperthyroidism and ophthalmopathy. General study results and limits: The model made its ophthalmopathy prediction, and onset followed a median around six months later.

The investigators amplified TCR beta CDR3 regions from RNA transcripts. The TCR CDR3 was amplified in a first-round RT-PCR using the HTBI primer set. TCRdb used MiXCR to reprocess the multiplex PCR reads, holding one entry per CDR3 protein. The sample records fewer than 900,000 distinct CDR3 sequences, 15% to 20% being singletons. The diagnoses drew upon clinical symptoms, serum thyroxine and TRAb, thyroid ultrasound and orbital computed tomography. Trimming took 5 bases from V and 4 from J; bases not matched to a gene: 11. Germline CDR1 and CDR2: SGHVS and FQNEAQ. The CDR3 extends over 16 amino acids. This clonotype was detected only a few times. Its matching antigen is unknown.

Specimen: blood. This clonotype originated in a man aged 18 to 29 with Graves' hyperthyroidism. The genes are TRBV7-8 and TRBJ1-5; 7 nucleotides agree with TRBD1. The CDR3 region has the DNA TGTGCCAGCAGCGATCACAGGGGTTTAAGGAATCAGCCCCAGCATTTT. Translating it yields CASSDHRGLRNQPQHF.